This TCR beta chain was captured by sequencing in a study of blood T cell repertoires in COVID-19. Background on the study: Samples came from the United States, Italy and Spain, spanning acute and convalescent COVID-19. PBMCs, B-cell-depleted T cells, or T cells were the source of the cDNA or gDNA that made up the material.

As originally analysed: How many nucleated cells were present was estimated from reference gene primer amplification. Here immunoSEQ multiplex PCR was the method, and the copy in TCRdb shows in-frame clones only, minus some. V and J calls and clone size are those listed in that table; D and trimming were worked out from the DNA. Here the sample spans roughly 180,000 clones, 65% to 90% being singletons. This clonotype was sampled from a man aged 55 to 70 with acute or convalescent COVID-19. Sequencing used peripheral blood.

Here the CDR3 reads CASSDPQGDQETQYF. CDR3 nucleotides: TGCGCCAGCAGCGACCCCCAGGGGGATCAAGAGACCCAGTACTTC. This sequence joins TRBV5-1 and TRBJ2-5; 7 bases are a match to TRBD1. Trimming removed 4 bases from V and 2 bases from J; junction bases left unmatched: 8. Germline V lookup: CDR1 SGHRS, CDR2 YFSETQ. The CDR3 has 15 amino acids.